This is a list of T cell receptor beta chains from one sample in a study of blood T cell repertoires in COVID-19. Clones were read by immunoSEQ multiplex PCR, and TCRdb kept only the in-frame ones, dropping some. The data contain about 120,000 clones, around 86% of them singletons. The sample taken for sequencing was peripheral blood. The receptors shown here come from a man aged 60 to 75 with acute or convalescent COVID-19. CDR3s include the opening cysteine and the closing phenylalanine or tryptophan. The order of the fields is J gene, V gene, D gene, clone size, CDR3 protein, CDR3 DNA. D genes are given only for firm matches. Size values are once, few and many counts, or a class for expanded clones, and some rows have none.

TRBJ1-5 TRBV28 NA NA CASSSTDSWSNQPQHF TGTGCCAGCAGTTCAACGGACAGCTGGAGCAATCAGCCCCAGCATTTT
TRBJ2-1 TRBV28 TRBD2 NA CASTFRGWTRSNEQFF TGTGCCAGCACCTTTCGGGGATGGACTAGGAGTAATGAGCAGTTCTTC
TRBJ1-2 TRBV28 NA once CASRDSTRGRGFYGYTF TGTGCCAGCAGGGACTCAACCAGGGGCAGGGGCTTCTATGGCTACACCTTC
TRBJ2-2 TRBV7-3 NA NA CASSRLGGSNTGELFF TGTGCCAGCAGCCGATTGGGGGGATCGAACACCGGGGAGCTGTTTTTT
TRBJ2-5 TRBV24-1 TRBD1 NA CATSDVQGAGETQYF TGTGCCACCAGTGATGTACAGGGGGCCGGGGAGACCCAGTACTTC
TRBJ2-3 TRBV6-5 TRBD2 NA CASSYSLAGGPVTQYF TGTGCCAGCAGTTACTCCCTAGCGGGAGGGCCTGTTACGCAGTATTTT
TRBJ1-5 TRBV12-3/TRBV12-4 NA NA CASNDRSNQPQHF TGTGCCAGCAACGACAGGTCCAATCAGCCCCAGCATTTT
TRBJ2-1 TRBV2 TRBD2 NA CATGREVYNEQFF TGTGCCACCGGGAGGGAGGTGTACAATGAGCAGTTCTTC
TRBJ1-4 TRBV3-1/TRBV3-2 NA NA CASSFRHGEKLFF TGTGCCAGCAGCTTTCGGCACGGGGAAAAACTGTTTTTT
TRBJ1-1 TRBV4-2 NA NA CASSQVDRPSEAFF TGTGCCAGCAGCCAAGTCGACAGGCCGTCTGAAGCTTTCTTT
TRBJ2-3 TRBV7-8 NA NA CASSWGGGPSTDTQYF TGTGCCAGCAGCTGGGGTGGGGGCCCTAGCACAGATACGCAGTATTTT
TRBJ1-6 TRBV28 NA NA CASSPRPYNSPLHF TGTGCCAGCAGTCCGAGGCCCTATAATTCACCCCTCCACTTT
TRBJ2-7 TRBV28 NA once CASSSRGESSYEQYF TGTGCCAGCAGTTCCAGGGGAGAGAGCTCCTACGAGCAGTACTTC
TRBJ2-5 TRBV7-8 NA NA CASRHSRQETQYF TGTGCCAGCAGGCATAGCCGTCAAGAGACCCAGTACTTC
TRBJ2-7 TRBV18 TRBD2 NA CASSPGLAGGLDYEQYF TGTGCCAGCTCACCGGGACTAGCGGGAGGGCTGGACTACGAGCAGTACTTC
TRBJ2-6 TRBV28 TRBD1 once CASSLWGTGVGANVLTF TGTGCCAGCAGTTTATGGGGGACAGGGGTCGGGGCCAACGTCCTGACTTTC
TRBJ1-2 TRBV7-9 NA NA CASSLYGGQGYTF TGTGCCAGCAGCTTATATGGGGGCCAAGGCTACACCTTC
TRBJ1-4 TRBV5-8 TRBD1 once CASSLGRQGPPYEKLFF TGTGCCAGCAGCTTGGGAAGACAGGGCCCGCCGTATGAAAAACTGTTTTTT
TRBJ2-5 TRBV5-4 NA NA CASSPRPVSWETQYF TGTGCCAGCAGCCCCAGGCCGGTTTCATGGGAGACCCAGTACTTC
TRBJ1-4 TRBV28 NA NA CASSPRTVLNEKLFF TGTGCCAGCAGTCCAAGGACAGTCCTTAATGAAAAACTGTTTTTT
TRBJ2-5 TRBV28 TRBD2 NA CASSFELLRPGLAGEGETQYF TGTGCCAGCAGTTTTGAGTTACTGAGACCGGGACTAGCGGGAGAGGGTGAGACCCAGTACTTC
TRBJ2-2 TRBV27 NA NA CASKPDRYTGELFF TGTGCCAGCAAGCCGGACAGATACACCGGGGAGCTGTTTTTT
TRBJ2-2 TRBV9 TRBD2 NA CASHGTSGNANTGELFF TGTGCCAGCCACGGGACTAGCGGGAACGCGAACACCGGGGAGCTGTTTTTT
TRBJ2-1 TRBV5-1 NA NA CASRLSEWTGNEQFF TGCGCCAGCAGACTCTCGGAATGGACGGGAAATGAGCAGTTCTTC
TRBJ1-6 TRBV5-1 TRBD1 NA CASSLGTGNNSPLHF TGCGCCAGCAGCCTGGGGACAGGGAATAATTCACCCCTCCACTTT
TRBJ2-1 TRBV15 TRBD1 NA CATSRATNRGNEQFF TGTGCCACCAGCAGAGCCACCAACAGGGGAAATGAGCAGTTCTTC